The rows below give T cell receptor beta chains drawn from one sample of a study of T cell changes during pregnancy in multiple sclerosis. Profiled with immunoSEQ multiplex PCR; TCRdb holds only in-frame clones, not every one. This repertoire shows 80,000 to 95,000 clones, over 90% found once; its top ten account for more than 0.95%. The starting material was peripheral blood, obtained in the second trimester of pregnancy. The receptors were gathered from a female donor with multiple sclerosis, enrolled in a pregnancy study. Each CDR3 is given with its conserved first and last residue. A D gene is named only where the DNA matches it firmly. Clone sizes are given selectively: once, few, many, or a class where the clone is expanded.

clone size	D gene	V gene	J gene	CDR3 DNA	CDR3 protein
NA	TRBD2	TRBV27	TRBJ2-1	TGTGCCAGCAGAAGGGGACTAGCTCGCAATGAGCAGTTCTTC	CASRRGLARNEQFF
NA	NA	TRBV4-2	TRBJ2-2	TGTGCCAGCAGCCCCCCTGGGCGGGTCGGGGAGCTGTTTTTT	CASSPPGRVGELFF
NA	TRBD1	TRBV6-1	TRBJ2-7	TGTGCCAGCAGTGGAAGGGGACAGGGTTTCCTCGAGCAGTACTTC	CASSGRGQGFLEQYF
NA	NA	TRBV7-2	TRBJ1-3	TGTGCCAGCAGCTCTGACAGGTTCTCTGGAAACACCATATATTTT	CASSSDRFSGNTIYF
NA	TRBD1	TRBV5-4	TRBJ1-2	TGTGCCAGCAGCCTACTGGACAGGGTGCCCTATGGCTACACCTTC	CASSLLDRVPYGYTF
NA	NA	TRBV27	TRBJ1-5	TGTGCCAGCAGTTTGGGGGGTTCCAATCAGCCCCAGCATTTT	CASSLGGSNQPQHF
NA	NA	TRBV4-3	TRBJ1-5	TGCGCCAGCAGCCAGGTCAATGGGGGGAATCAGCCCCAGCATTTT	CASSQVNGGNQPQHF
NA	NA	TRBV30	TRBJ2-7	TGTGCCTGGAAGACCTTAGCAGGGCCTGCGTACGAGCAGTACTTC	CAWKTLAGPAYEQYF
few	TRBD1	TRBV10-3	TRBJ2-2	TGTGCCATCTCAGGGGGCGGCGGGGAGCTGTTTTTT	CAISGGGGELFF
NA	TRBD1	TRBV7-9	TRBJ2-5	TGTGCCAGCAGCTTTTACAGGGGGCGGTTGGAGACCCAGTACTTC	CASSFYRGRLETQYF
NA	NA	TRBV28	TRBJ1-5	TGTGCCAGCAGTTTCGGCGGGAGTAGCAATCAGCCCCAGCATTTT	CASSFGGSSNQPQHF
once	NA	TRBV28	TRBJ1-3	TGTGCCAGCAGTTTCCCAGGGGACGGAAACACCATATATTTT	CASSFPGDGNTIYF
NA	NA	TRBV27	TRBJ1-3	TGTGCCAGCAGTAGGGGCCCACTCTCTGGAAACACCATATATTTT	CASSRGPLSGNTIYF
NA	TRBD2	TRBV5-1	TRBJ2-1	TGCGCCAGCAGCTTTCTAGCGGGAGGCGATGAGCAGTTCTTC	CASSFLAGGDEQFF
NA	TRBD1	TRBV28	TRBJ1-2	TGTGCCAGCGAGGGACAGGGGCCCTACACCTTC	CASEGQGPYTF
NA	NA	TRBV6-1	TRBJ1-2	TGTGCCAGCAGTGTGACGGTAGAGGTCTATGGCTACACCTTC	CASSVTVEVYGYTF
NA	TRBD1	TRBV27	TRBJ2-3	TGTGCCAGCAGCTCCGGGGGACAGGGAAATACGCAGTATTTT	CASSSGGQGNTQYF
NA	NA	TRBV29-1	TRBJ2-7	TGCAGCGTTGATATGGGGAGTGAGCAGTACTTC	CSVDMGSEQYF
many	NA	TRBV6-8	TRBJ2-5	TGTGCCAGCAGCCCTCCGGGGGAGACCCAGTACTTC	CASSPPGETQYF
NA	TRBD2	TRBV9	TRBJ2-1	TGTGCCAGCAGCGCAAAGGGACTAGCGGGAAACAATGAGCAGTTCTTC	CASSAKGLAGNNEQFF
NA	NA	TRBV5-8	TRBJ1-5	TGTGCCAGCAGCTCCCCATCTCACAGGGTTAGCAATCAGCCCCAGCATTTT	CASSSPSHRVSNQPQHF